This section outlines one TCR beta chain sequence together with its context. The target antigen is unknown. The data belong to a study of T cell responses to AZD1222 COVID-19 vaccine. Trimming took 6 bases from V and 12 from J; bases not matched to a gene: 8. CDR1 and CDR2 from the germline V gene are MNHEY and SVGAGI. The CDR3 spans 12 residues. Whole-study results and caveats: Spike-spanning, vaccine-associated CD4 TCRs were dominant at 160-218 and 743-854. Mostly white British, mostly female donors; authors suggested clonal diversity may be underestimated. Vaccination with two AZD1222 doses was followed by a rise in Spike-specific TCR breadth and depth. Reports say nearly half of spike-specific TCRs go after unmutated variant regions.

Produced via immunoSEQ multiplex PCR; TCRdb's table is partial and in-frame only. The sample comprises 150,000 to 200,000 clones, almost 95% of which are singletons, and under 2.5% rests with the top ten. The clonotype was recovered from an adult in good health. The chain recombines TRBV6-5 with TRBJ1-1; 9 bases match TRBD1. The specimen was peripheral blood, collected on day 0 of AZD1222 vaccination. The CDR3 here is CASSRDRVWTFF. CDR3 sequence (DNA): TGTGCCAGCAGCCGGGACAGGGTCTGGACTTTCTTT.